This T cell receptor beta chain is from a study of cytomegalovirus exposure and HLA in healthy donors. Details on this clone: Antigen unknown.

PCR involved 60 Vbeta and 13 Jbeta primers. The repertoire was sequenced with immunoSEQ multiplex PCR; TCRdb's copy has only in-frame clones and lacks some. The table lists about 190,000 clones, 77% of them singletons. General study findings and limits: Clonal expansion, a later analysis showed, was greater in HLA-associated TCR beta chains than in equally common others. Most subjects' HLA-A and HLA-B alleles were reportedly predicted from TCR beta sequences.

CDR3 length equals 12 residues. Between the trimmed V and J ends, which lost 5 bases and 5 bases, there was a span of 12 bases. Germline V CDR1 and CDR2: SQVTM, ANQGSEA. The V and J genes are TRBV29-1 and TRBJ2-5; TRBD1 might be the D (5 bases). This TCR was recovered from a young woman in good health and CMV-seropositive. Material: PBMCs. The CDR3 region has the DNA TGCAGCGTTTCCAGGGCTGGTGAGACCCAGTACTTC. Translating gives CSVSRAGETQYF.